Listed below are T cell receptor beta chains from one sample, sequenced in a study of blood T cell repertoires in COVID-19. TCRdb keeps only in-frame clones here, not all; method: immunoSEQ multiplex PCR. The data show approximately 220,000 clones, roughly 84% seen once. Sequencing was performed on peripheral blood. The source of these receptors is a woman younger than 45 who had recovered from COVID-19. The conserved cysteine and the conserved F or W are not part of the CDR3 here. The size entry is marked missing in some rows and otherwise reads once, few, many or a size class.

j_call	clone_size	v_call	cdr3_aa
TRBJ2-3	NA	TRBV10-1	ASSDPGTSGTDTQY
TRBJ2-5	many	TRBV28	ASTGTSGSGETQY
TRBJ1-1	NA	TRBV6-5	ASSPLPGTEAF
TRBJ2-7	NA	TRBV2	ASSRDRVYEQY
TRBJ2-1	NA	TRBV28	ASRELGPIYNEQF
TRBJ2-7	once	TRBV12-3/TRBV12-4	ASRAGNLFEQY
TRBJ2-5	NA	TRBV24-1	ATSDFSPTGFEETQY
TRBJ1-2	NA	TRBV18	ASSLAGTGNYGYT
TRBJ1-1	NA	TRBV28	ASSLSGREAF
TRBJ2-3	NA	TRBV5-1	ASSEEGANTQY
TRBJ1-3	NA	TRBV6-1	ASSEVAGTGNTIY
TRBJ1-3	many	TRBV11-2	ASSLESGAQGNTIY
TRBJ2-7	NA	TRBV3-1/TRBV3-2	ASSRAGTSRYEQY
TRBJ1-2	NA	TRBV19	ASSITRLIVSNYGYT
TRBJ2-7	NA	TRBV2	ASKGQGSYEQY
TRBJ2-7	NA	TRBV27	ASSQQGWGEQY
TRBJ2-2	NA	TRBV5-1	ASRGDFSNTGELF
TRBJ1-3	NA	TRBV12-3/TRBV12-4	AGYRGSGNTIY
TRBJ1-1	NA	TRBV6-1	ASSDREAF
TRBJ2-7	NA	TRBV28	ASSLMAGKSYEQY
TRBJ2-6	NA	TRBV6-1	ASSGAGDSGANVLT
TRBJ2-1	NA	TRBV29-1	SVDRGSYNEQF
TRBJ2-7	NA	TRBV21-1	ASSKRGYEQY
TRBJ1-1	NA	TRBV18	ASSPLTGDTEAF
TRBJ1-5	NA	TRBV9	ASSVGVHQPQH
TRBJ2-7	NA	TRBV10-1	ASSGGLSYEQY
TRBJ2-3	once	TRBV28	ASSQLAGVSADTQY
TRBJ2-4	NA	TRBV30	ASNTRQKGNIQY
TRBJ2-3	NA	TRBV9	ASSDGLAGRARTDTQY
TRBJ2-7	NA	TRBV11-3	ASSLGPGNYEQY
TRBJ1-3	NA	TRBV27	ASSPGTGGRNTIY
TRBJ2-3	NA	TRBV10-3	ASTGFTDTQY
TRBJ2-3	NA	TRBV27	ASSLGGLGLHTDTQY
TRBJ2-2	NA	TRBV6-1	ASSEATGRLF
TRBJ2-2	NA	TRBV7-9	ASSRTGQNTGELF
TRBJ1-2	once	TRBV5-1	ASSAGEWYGYT
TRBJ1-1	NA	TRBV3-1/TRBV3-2	ASSQEGGFGF
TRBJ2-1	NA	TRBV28	ASSSPGDSNEQF
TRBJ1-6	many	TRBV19	ASSTRDSPLH
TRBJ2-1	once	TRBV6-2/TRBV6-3	ASSYGSRSNEQF
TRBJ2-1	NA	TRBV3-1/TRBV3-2	ASSQILAGDNEQF
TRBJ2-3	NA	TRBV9	ASSAGTSSYDTQY
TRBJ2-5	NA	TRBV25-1	ASSETSGRIGETQY
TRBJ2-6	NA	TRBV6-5	ASKLTSGANVLT
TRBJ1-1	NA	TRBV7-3	ASSSGAGTEAF
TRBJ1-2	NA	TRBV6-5	ASSATWTGQYGYT
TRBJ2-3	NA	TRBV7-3	ASSLWDRQDSTDTQY
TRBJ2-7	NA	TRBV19	ASSIGRSSYEQY
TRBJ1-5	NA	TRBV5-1	ASSPGGAVDSNQPQH
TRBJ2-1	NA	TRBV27	ASSLGERRDEQF